The subject of this entry is one T cell receptor (beta chain). The record originates from a study of blood T cell repertoires in COVID-19. The repertoire was sequenced with immunoSEQ multiplex PCR; TCRdb's copy has only in-frame clones and lacks some. Here the sample spans approximately 170,000 clones, about four fifths being singletons. Germline V gene data show CDR1 as SGHKS and CDR2 as YYEKEE (reference sequence). CDR3 length: 14 amino acids. Trimming pared 4 bases from V and 3 bases from J, leaving 13 bases between. The sequencing sample was made of peripheral blood. This clonotype originated in a man aged 60-69 years with active or convalescent COVID-19. The V gene is TRBV5-5, the J gene TRBJ1-1, with TRBD1 as a possible D gene (5 bases). The CDR3 DNA is TGTGCCAGCAGCCAAGAACGGGGGGACACTGAAGCTTTCTTT. Translating it yields CASSQERGDTEAFF.